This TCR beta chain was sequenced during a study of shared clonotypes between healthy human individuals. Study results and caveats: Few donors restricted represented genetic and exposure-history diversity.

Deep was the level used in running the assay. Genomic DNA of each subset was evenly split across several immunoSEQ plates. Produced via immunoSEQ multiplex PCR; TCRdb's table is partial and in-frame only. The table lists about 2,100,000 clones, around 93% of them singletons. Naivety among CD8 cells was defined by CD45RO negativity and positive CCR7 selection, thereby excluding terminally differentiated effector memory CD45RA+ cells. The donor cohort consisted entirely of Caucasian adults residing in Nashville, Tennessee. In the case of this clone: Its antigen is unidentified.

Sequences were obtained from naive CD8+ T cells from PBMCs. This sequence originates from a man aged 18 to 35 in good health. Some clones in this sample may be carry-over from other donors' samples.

CDR3 bases: TGTGCCAGCAGCTTGGATGGGGGGGACAACAATGAGCAGTTCTTC. Its protein product is CASSLDGGDNNEQFF. The V gene is TRBV7-8, the J gene TRBJ2-1, with D possibly TRBD2 on 7 matching bases. The germline V gene has CDR1 SGHVS and CDR2 FQNEAQ. Trimming took off 3 bases at V and 5 bases at J, with 14 bases between the two ends. The CDR3 contains 15 residues.